This TCR beta chain was found in a study of Graves' ophthalmopathy and Graves' hyperthyroidism. RNA served as the template for amplifying TCR beta CDR3 regions. Second-round multiplex PCR came after first-round RT-PCR with HTBI primers. TCRdb passed the multiplex PCR reads through MiXCR, listing each CDR3 protein once. Of over 500,000 distinct CDR3 sequences listed, approximately 21% were seen once; the top ten hold approximately 7%. Germline CDR1 is LGHNA and CDR2 is YSLEER. This CDR3 contains 15 residues. Trimming stripped 0 bases from V and 3 bases from J, with 11 bases between. Sequenced input: peripheral blood. The clonotype comes from a woman under 30 with stable Graves' hyperthyroidism. Some clones in this sample may be carry-over from other donors' samples. The V gene is TRBV4-3, the J gene TRBJ1-1, with D maybe TRBD1 (5 bases). CDR3 loop: CASSQEPPGDTEAFF. The CDR3 DNA is TGCGCCAGCAGCCAAGAGCCCCCGGGGGACACTGAAGCTTTCTTT.